The rows below give T cell receptor beta chains drawn from one sample of a study of blood T cells in healthy people across ages. TCRdb recomputed calls from the 5' RACE reads with MiXCR, one row per CDR3 protein. Here the sample spans some 1,000,000 distinct CDR3 sequences, about 23% being singletons. The same data also contributed to another study, on T cells of mothers and their children.

The sequencing input was blood. The origin of the receptors is a girl aged 2 to 9 in good health. Both conserved end residues are part of each CDR3. A D gene is named only where the DNA matches it firmly. Rows may omit the clone size; those that give it use once, few, many or a size class.

J gene: TRBJ2-1; D gene: .; clone size: .; V gene: TRBV6-5; CDR3 DNA: TGTGCCAGCAGTTACTCAGTGGGAGAGCAGTTCTTC; CDR3 protein: CASSYSVGEQFF
J gene: TRBJ2-1; D gene: TRBD2; clone size: few; V gene: TRBV12-3/TRBV12-4; CDR3 DNA: TGTGCCAGCAGCAAGTCCGGAGCGGGGGATAACAATGAGCAGTTCTTC; CDR3 protein: CASSKSGAGDNNEQFF
J gene: TRBJ2-7; D gene: TRBD2; clone size: few; V gene: TRBV5-1; CDR3 DNA: TGCGCCAGCAGCTTGGCGTCGGGACTAGCGGGTAAGGGGGACTACGAGCAGTACTTC; CDR3 protein: CASSLASGLAGKGDYEQYF
J gene: TRBJ2-7; D gene: .; clone size: few; V gene: TRBV29-1; CDR3 DNA: TGCAGCGTCGAATCGGCTAGCTCCTACGAGCAGTACTTC; CDR3 protein: CSVESASSYEQYF
J gene: TRBJ2-4; D gene: .; clone size: many; V gene: TRBV6-6; CDR3 DNA: TGTGCCAGCAGTTACCCCGGACCGGGAAACATTCAGTACTTC; CDR3 protein: CASSYPGPGNIQYF
J gene: TRBJ2-1; D gene: TRBD2; clone size: few; V gene: TRBV13; CDR3 DNA: TGTGCCAGCAGCCCTCACCCAGCGGGAGGGCCTGAGGGGCAGTTCTTC; CDR3 protein: CASSPHPAGGPEGQFF
J gene: TRBJ2-7; D gene: .; clone size: few; V gene: TRBV6-1; CDR3 DNA: TGTGCCAGCAGTGAAGACCAGGGGAACTACGAGCAGTACTTC; CDR3 protein: CASSEDQGNYEQYF
J gene: TRBJ2-2; D gene: .; clone size: .; V gene: TRBV29-1; CDR3 DNA: TGCAGCGGGTTGGGGGGAGAGAGCACCGGGGAGCTGTTTTTT; CDR3 protein: CSGLGGESTGELFF
J gene: TRBJ2-5; D gene: .; clone size: .; V gene: TRBV2; CDR3 DNA: TGTGCCAGCAGTGAATTCGAGGTGAGGTACTTC; CDR3 protein: CASSEFEVRYF
J gene: TRBJ2-2; D gene: .; clone size: .; V gene: TRBV6-5; CDR3 DNA: TGTGCCAGCAGTTGGGACTTTGCCCCCGGGGAGCTGTTTTTT; CDR3 protein: CASSWDFAPGELFF
J gene: TRBJ2-1; D gene: .; clone size: few; V gene: TRBV20-1; CDR3 DNA: TGCAGTGCTAGAGACAGGGACGCCGCCTACAATGAGCAGTTCTTC; CDR3 protein: CSARDRDAAYNEQFF
J gene: TRBJ2-5; D gene: .; clone size: .; V gene: TRBV7-2; CDR3 DNA: TGTGCCAGCAGCTTAGGGCGGGGTAACCAAGAGACCCAGTACTTC; CDR3 protein: CASSLGRGNQETQYF
J gene: TRBJ2-3; D gene: .; clone size: few; V gene: TRBV12-3/TRBV12-4; CDR3 DNA: TGTGCCAGCAGTTTCCGCGCGGGTGGAGATACGCAGTATTTT; CDR3 protein: CASSFRAGGDTQYF
J gene: TRBJ2-1; D gene: TRBD2; clone size: .; V gene: TRBV5-1; CDR3 DNA: TGCGCCAGCAGCTTGTCGGCCCTGGGAGGGAGGGGCAATGAGCAGTTCTTC; CDR3 protein: CASSLSALGGRGNEQFF
J gene: TRBJ1-1; D gene: .; clone size: .; V gene: TRBV6-2/TRBV6-3; CDR3 DNA: TGTGCCAGCAGTTCCGGGGACGTGGACACTGAAGCTTTCTTT; CDR3 protein: CASSSGDVDTEAFF
J gene: TRBJ2-2; D gene: TRBD2; clone size: .; V gene: TRBV6-5; CDR3 DNA: TGTGCCAGCAGTTACTCGTCACTAGCGGTGAACACCGGGGAGCTGTTTTTT; CDR3 protein: CASSYSSLAVNTGELFF